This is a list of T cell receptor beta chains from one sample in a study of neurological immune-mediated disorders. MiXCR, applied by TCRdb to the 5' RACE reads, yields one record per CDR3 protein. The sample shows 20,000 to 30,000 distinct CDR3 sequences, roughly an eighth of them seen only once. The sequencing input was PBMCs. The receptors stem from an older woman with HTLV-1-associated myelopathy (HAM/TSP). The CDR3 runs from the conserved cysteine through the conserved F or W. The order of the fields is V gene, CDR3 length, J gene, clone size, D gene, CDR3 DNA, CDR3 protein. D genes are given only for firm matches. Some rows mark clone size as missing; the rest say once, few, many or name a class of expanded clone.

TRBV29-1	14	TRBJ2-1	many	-	TGCAGCGTTGACAAGGTGGTAGGCTACAATGAGCAGTTCTTC	CSVDKVVGYNEQFF
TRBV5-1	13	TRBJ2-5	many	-	TGCGCCAGCAGCGCCTCGGGTGGCGAGACCCAGTACTTC	CASSASGGETQYF
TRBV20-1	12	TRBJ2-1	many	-	TGCAGTGCTAGTAGGGTCTACAATGAGCAGTTCTTC	CSASRVYNEQFF
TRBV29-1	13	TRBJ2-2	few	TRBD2	TGCAGCGCCCGAGTGGGTCGGGAGGAGGGGCTGTTTTTT	CSARVGREEGLFF
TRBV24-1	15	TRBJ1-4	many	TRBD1	TGTGCCACCAGTGATGGGACAGGCCTGAATGAAAAACTGTTTTTT	CATSDGTGLNEKLFF
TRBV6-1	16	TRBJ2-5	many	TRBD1	TGTGCCAGCAGTGAAGCGGGGACAGGGTGGCAAGAGACCCAGTACTTC	CASSEAGTGWQETQYF
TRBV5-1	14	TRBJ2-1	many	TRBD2	TGCGCCAGCAGTTCTCAGCGGGAGGCCGATGAGCAGTTCTTC	CASSSQREADEQFF
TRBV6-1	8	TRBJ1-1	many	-	TGTGCCAGTCGTGAAGCTTTCTTT	CASREAFF
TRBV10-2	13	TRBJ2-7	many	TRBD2	TGCGCCAGTACCGGACAGCGGGGGGAGGAGCAGTACTTC	CASTGQRGEEQYF
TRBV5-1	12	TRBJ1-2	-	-	TGCGCCAGCAGCCCTGACAACTATGGCTACACCTTC	CASSPDNYGYTF
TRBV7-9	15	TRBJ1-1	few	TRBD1	TGTGCCAGCGGGGCACGAGGGGGCCCAAACACTGAAGCTTTCTTT	CASGARGGPNTEAFF
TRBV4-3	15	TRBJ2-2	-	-	TGCGCCAGCAGCCAAGGTGGAAGTACCACCGGGGAGCTGTTTTTT	CASSQGGSTTGELFF
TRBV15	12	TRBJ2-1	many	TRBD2	TGTGCCACCAGCGGGGGGGGAAATGAGCAGTTCTTC	CATSGGGNEQFF
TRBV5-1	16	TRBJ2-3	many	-	TGCGCCAGCAGCCCGTATCCGACACGGGGCACAGATACGCAGTATTTT	CASSPYPTRGTDTQYF
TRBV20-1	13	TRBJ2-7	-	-	TGCAGTGCACTCCTAGGGAGCTCCTACGAGCAGTACTTC	CSALLGSSYEQYF
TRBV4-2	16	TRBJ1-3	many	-	TGTGCCAGCAGCCAAGAGAGGGACACCTCTGGAAACACCATATATTTT	CASSQERDTSGNTIYF